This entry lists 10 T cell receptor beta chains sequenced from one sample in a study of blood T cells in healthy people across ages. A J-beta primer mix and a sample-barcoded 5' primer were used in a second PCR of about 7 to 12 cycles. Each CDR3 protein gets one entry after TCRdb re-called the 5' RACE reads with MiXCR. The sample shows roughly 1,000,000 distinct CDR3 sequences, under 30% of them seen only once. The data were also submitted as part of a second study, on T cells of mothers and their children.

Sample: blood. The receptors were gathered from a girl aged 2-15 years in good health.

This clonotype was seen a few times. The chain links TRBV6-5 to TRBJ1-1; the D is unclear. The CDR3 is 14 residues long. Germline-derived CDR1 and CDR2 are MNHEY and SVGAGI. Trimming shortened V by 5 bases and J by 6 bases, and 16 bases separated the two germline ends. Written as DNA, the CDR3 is TGTGCCAGCAGTCGTAGCAGAGGCAAGGCTGAAGCTTTCTTT. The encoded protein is CASSRSRGKAEAFF.

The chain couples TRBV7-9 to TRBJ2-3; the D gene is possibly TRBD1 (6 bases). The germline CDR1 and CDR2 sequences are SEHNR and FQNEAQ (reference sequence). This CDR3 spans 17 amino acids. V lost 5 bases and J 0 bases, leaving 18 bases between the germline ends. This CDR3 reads CASSTVSGTSSTDTQYF. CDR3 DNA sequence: TGTGCCAGCAGCACCGTGTCCGGGACATCCAGCACAGATACGCAGTATTTT.

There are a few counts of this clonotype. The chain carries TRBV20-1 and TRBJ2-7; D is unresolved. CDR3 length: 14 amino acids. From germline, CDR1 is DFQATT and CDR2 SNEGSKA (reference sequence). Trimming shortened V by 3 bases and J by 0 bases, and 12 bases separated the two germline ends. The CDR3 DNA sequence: TGCAGTGCTAGCCCTCGGACCAGCTCCTACGAGCAGTACTTC. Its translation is CSASPRTSSYEQYF.

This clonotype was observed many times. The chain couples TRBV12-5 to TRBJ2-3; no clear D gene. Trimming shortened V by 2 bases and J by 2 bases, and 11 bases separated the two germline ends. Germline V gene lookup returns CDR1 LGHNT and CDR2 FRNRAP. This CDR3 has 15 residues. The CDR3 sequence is CASGLSLAVTDTQYF. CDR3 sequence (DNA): TGTGCTAGTGGTTTGTCCCTGGCGGTCACAGATACGCAGTATTTT.

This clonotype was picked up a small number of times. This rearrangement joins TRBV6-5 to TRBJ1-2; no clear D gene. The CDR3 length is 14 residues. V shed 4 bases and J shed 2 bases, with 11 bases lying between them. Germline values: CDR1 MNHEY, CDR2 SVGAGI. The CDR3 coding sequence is TGTGCCAGCAGTTCAAAGGGATCGAACTATGGCTACACCTTC. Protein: CASSSKGSNYGYTF.

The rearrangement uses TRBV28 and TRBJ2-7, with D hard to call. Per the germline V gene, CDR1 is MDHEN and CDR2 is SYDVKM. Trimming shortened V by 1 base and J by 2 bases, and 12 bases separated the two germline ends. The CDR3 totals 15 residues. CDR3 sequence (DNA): TGTGCCAGCAGTTTATCGCCGTATGGGGCCTACGAGCAGTACTTC. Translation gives CASSLSPYGAYEQYF.

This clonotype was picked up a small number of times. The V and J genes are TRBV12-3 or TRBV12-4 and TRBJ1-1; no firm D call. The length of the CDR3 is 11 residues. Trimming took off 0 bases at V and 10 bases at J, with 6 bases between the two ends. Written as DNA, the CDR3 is TGTGCCAGCAGTTTAGCGTTCGGAGCTTTCTTT. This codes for CASSLAFGAFF.

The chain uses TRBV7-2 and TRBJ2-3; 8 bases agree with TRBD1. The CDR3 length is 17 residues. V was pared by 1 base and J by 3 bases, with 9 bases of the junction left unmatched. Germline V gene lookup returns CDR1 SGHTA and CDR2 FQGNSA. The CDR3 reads CASSLDQGASLTDTQYF. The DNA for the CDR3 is TGTGCCAGCAGCTTAGACCAGGGGGCGAGTTTGACAGATACGCAGTATTTT. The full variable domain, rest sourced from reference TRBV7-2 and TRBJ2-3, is GAGVSQSPSNKVTEKGKDVELRCDPISGHTALYWYRQSLGQGLEFLIYFQGNSAPDKSGLPSDRFSAERTGGSVSTLTIQRTQQEDSAVYLCASSLDQGASLTDTQYFGPGTRLTVL.

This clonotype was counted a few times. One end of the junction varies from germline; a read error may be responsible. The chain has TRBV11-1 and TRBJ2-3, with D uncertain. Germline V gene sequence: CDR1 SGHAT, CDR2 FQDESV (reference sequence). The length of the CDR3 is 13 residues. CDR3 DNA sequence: TGTGCCAGCAGCTCCGTTCGATGGGATACGCAGTACTTT. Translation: CASSSVRWDTQYF.

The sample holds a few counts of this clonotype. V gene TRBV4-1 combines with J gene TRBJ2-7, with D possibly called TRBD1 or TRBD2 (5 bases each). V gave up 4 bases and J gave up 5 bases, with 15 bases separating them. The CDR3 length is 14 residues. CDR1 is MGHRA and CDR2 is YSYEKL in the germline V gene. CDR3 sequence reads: CASSLGTVPDEQYF. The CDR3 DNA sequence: TGCGCCAGCAGCCTCGGGACGGTGCCGGACGAGCAGTACTTC.